The 20 T cell receptor beta chains below come from one sample, sequenced in a study of CD8 T cells in ankylosing spondylitis. MiXCR was run by TCRdb on the 5' RACE reads, yielding one entry per CDR3 protein. Counted here are a few hundred thousand distinct CDR3 sequences, less than 25% occurring once; the ten biggest clones make up about 3.7%. The sample taken for sequencing was blood, either unsorted or a sorted T cell fraction (not recorded which). These receptor sequences come from a female donor with ankylosing spondylitis or in good health (not recorded which).

This clonotype was counted ten times or more. V is TRBV10-3 and J is TRBJ2-1, with 7 positions matching TRBD2. Germline-derived CDR1 and CDR2 are ENHRY and SYGVKD. V lost 6 bases to trimming and J lost 8 bases; unmatched junction nucleotides: 7. The CDR3 has 13 amino acids. The CDR3 region is CAISTSEIHEQFF. DNA of the CDR3: TGTGCCATCAGCACTAGCGAGATCCATGAGCAGTTCTTC.

V gene TRBV30 combines with J gene TRBJ2-4; D perhaps matches TRBD2 (5 bases). The CDR3 is made up of 14 amino acids. Germline CDR1 reads GTSNPN; CDR2 reads SVGIG (reference sequence). V lost 5 bases and J lost 4, with 15 bases in between. CDR3 in amino acids: CAWGDTSLKNIQYF. CDR3 DNA sequence: TGTGCCTGGGGTGACACTAGTCTAAAAAACATTCAGTACTTC.

The V and J genes are TRBV29-1 and TRBJ1-2; tentative D call: TRBD1 (5 bases). The CDR3 covers 13 residues. In germline, CDR1 is SQVTM, CDR2 ANQGSEA. Between the trimmed V and J ends, which lost 3 bases and 4 bases, there was a span of 12 bases. CDR3 DNA sequence: TGCAGCGTTGAGTTGGACAAGATCTATGGCTACACCTTC. This encodes CSVELDKIYGYTF.

This clonotype was seen repeatedly, ten times or more. The chain is built from TRBV5-8 and TRBJ2-7; D gene ambiguous. Germline loops: CDR1 SGHTS, CDR2 YDEGEE. The CDR3 extends over 13 amino acids. Between the trimmed V and J ends, which lost 5 bases and 1 base, there was a span of 10 bases. CDR3 protein: CASSLTRSYEQYF. CDR3 coding DNA: TGTGCCAGCAGTTTGACGCGGTCCTACGAGCAGTACTTC.

This clonotype was seen repeatedly, ten times or more. The chain joins TRBV29-1 to TRBJ2-1, with 7 bases fitting TRBD2. CDR3 size: 12 residues. The germline V gene encodes CDR1 SQVTM and CDR2 ANQGSEA. Trimming at V came to 7 bases and at J to 3 bases, leaving 3 bases not matched to a gene. The CDR3: CSAQRDYNEQFF. CDR3 coding DNA: TGCAGCGCCCAGCGGGACTACAATGAGCAGTTCTTC.

The J gene is TRBJ2-6, the V gene TRBV5-4; no clear D. Germline V gene data show CDR1 as SGHNT and CDR2 as YYREEE (reference sequence). The CDR3 runs 16 residues. Deletions cut 4 bases from V and 0 bases from J, with 11 bases between. The CDR3 loop is CASSQVRDSGANVLTF. Here the CDR3 DNA reads TGTGCCAGCAGCCAAGTAAGGGACTCTGGGGCCAACGTCCTGACTTTC.

The chain recombines TRBV6-5 with TRBJ2-2; 7 positions match TRBD1. The CDR3 has 15 amino acids. V was pared by 4 bases and J by 5 bases, with 7 bases of the junction left unmatched. The germline CDR1 and CDR2 sequences are MNHEY and SVGAGI. The CDR3 DNA is TGTGCCAGCAGTTCCGGACAGGCTGCGACCGGGGAGCTGTTTTTT. Translated: CASSSGQAATGELFF.

The table lists this clonotype with many counts. This chain connects TRBV29-1 to TRBJ2-1, with 9 bases aligning to TRBD2. Germline V gene data show CDR1 as SQVTM and CDR2 as ANQGSEA. The CDR3 has 13 residues. V lost 5 bases, J lost 5 bases, and 4 bases stayed unmatched. The CDR3 loop is CSVTSGRHNEQFF. CDR3 DNA: TGCAGCGTTACTAGCGGGCGCCACAATGAGCAGTTCTTC.

The chain carries TRBV4-1 and TRBJ1-5; the D gene is possibly TRBD1 (5 bases). This CDR3 contains 19 residues. Between the trimmed V and J ends, which lost 1 base and 3 bases, there was a span of 22 bases. Germline V gene sequence: CDR1 MGHRA, CDR2 YSYEKL. In nucleotides, the CDR3 is TGCGCCAGCAGCCAAGTCTCAACCCACACAACAGGAGACAATCAGCCCCAGCATTTT. Translating it yields CASSQVSTHTTGDNQPQHF.

This clonotype has a handful of counts. The rearrangement uses TRBV6-1 and TRBJ2-3, with D tentatively TRBD1 (5 bases). Trimming took off 10 bases at V and 6 bases at J, with 20 bases between the two ends. This CDR3 has 14 amino acids. Germline V lookup: CDR1 MNHNS, CDR2 SASEGT. The CDR3 DNA is TGTGCCACCGGAAGGGGCTCCGATCGGGATACGCAGTATTTT. Translated, it gives CATGRGSDRDTQYF.

Only a few counts were recorded for this clonotype. CDR3 residues: CASSFQTSFATNEKLFF. The CDR3 bases are TGTGCCAGCAGCTTCCAGACATCTTTTGCAACTAATGAAAAACTGTTTTTT. V usage is TRBV7-2 and J usage is TRBJ1-4; D not certain. The V gene lost 3 bases and the J gene lost 0 bases, with 14 bases spanning the gap. Germline CDR1 and CDR2: SGHTA and FQGNSA. This CDR3 is built from 17 residues.

The rearrangement links TRBV19 to TRBJ2-1, with D maybe TRBD2 (5 bases). Trimming cost V 3 bases and J 10 bases, with 19 bases left between them. Per germline, CDR1 LNHDA and CDR2 SQIVND (reference sequence). This CDR3 spans 15 amino acids. The CDR3 DNA reads TGTGCCAGTAGTATGGGCCGGACTCCCCTTGGGGAGCAGTTCTTC. Translating it yields CASSMGRTPLGEQFF.

V and J are TRBV5-1 and TRBJ2-7; 7 nucleotides align to TRBD1. CDR3 length equals 14 residues. Losses at the gene ends were 0 bases for V and 3 bases for J; bases not matched to a gene: 3. Germline V gives CDR1 SGHRS, CDR2 YFSETQ. CDR3 in DNA: TGCGCCAGCAGCTTGGAGGGACAGATCTACGAGCAGTACTTC. As protein: CASSLEGQIYEQYF.

This clonotype has a handful of counts. The chain links TRBV6-5 to TRBJ2-7; 7 positions match TRBD1. The CDR3 runs 13 residues. Germline CDR1 is MNHEY and CDR2 is SVGAGI. The J segment lost 3 bases and the V segment lost 6 bases, leaving 5 bases of the junction unmatched. Here the CDR3 DNA reads TGTGCCAGCAGAGGGGACAGCCTCTACGAGCAGTACTTC. Amino acid sequence: CASRGDSLYEQYF.

The chain has TRBV9 and TRBJ2-7, with TRBD1 matching over 10 bases. With V trimmed by 2 bases and J by 6 bases, 2 bases remained unmatched. Germline V gene sequence: CDR1 SGDLS, CDR2 YYNGEE. The CDR3 consists of 13 residues. The CDR3 DNA reads as TGTGCCAGCAGCGTGGGACAGGGGACCGAGCAGTACTTC. This encodes CASSVGQGTEQYF.

This clonotype has more than one count but fewer than ten. V usage is TRBV10-3 and J usage is TRBJ1-1; D is uncertain. Trimming cost V 3 bases and J 0 bases, with 8 bases left between them. The CDR3 has 14 residues. In germline, CDR1 is ENHRY, CDR2 SYGVKD. The CDR3 region has the DNA TGTGCCATCAGTGACGCCACCTTGAACACTGAAGCTTTCTTT. Residues: CAISDATLNTEAFF.

Many counts were recorded for this clonotype. V usage is TRBV20-1 and J usage is TRBJ1-5, with no clear D. CDR3 size: 13 residues. Germline V gives CDR1 DFQATT, CDR2 SNEGSKA (reference sequence). V lost 4 bases and J 6 bases, leaving 13 bases between the germline ends. As DNA, the CDR3 is TGCAGTGCTACCCAAAGAGGAGGTCAGCCCCAGCATTTT. It encodes CSATQRGGQPQHF.

This clonotype was seen more than once but under ten times. V is TRBV11-2 and J is TRBJ2-1, with D tentatively TRBD2 (6 bases). In germline, CDR1 is SGHAT, CDR2 FQNNGV. Between the trimmed V and J ends, which lost 6 bases and 8 bases, there was a span of 20 bases. The CDR3 loop spans 15 amino acids. The chain's CDR3 is CASRHRLGGWYEQFF. CDR3 DNA sequence: TGTGCCAGCAGACATAGACTAGGAGGTTGGTATGAGCAGTTCTTC.

The table lists this clonotype with a few counts. V usage is TRBV20-1 and J usage is TRBJ2-1, with TRBD2 matching over 9 bases. The CDR3 length is 16 residues. Germline trimming cut 3 bases from V and 6 bases from J; bases unmatched to any gene: 12. Germline lookup yields CDR1 DFQATT and CDR2 SNEGSKA (reference sequence). In DNA, the CDR3 is TGCAGTGCTAGCCGGGGGACTAGCCCTCTACTCAATGAGCAGTTCTTC. Protein product: CSASRGTSPLLNEQFF.

The chain links TRBV5-1 to TRBJ2-7, with 7 bases fitting TRBD1. This CDR3 has 14 amino acids. Trimming cost V 4 bases and J 0 bases; bases outside gene matches: 4. Germline V lookup: CDR1 SGHRS, CDR2 YFSETQ. Here the CDR3 reads CASSPGQRSYEQYF. The CDR3 DNA reads TGCGCCAGCAGCCCGGGACAGCGCTCCTACGAGCAGTACTTC. Filled out from reference TRBV5-1 and TRBJ2-7, the complete variable domain reads KAGVTQTPRYLIKTRGQQVTLSCSPISGHRSVSWYQQTPGQGLQFLFEYFSETQRNKGNFPGRFSGRQFSNSRSEMNVSTLELGDSALYLCASSPGQRSYEQYFGPGTRLTVT.